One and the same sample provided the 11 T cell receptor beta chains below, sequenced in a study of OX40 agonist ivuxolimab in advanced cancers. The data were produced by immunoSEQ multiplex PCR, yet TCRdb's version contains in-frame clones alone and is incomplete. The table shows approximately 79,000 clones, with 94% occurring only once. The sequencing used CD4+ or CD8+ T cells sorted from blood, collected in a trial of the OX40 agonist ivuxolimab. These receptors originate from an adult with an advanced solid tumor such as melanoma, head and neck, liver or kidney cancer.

CDR3 sequence reads: CASRKGDSNNQPQHF. DNA of the CDR3: TGTGCCAGCAGGAAGGGGGACAGCAACAATCAGCCCCAGCATTTT. The genes are TRBV2 and TRBJ1-5; 7 nucleotides match TRBD1. Trimming took 6 bases from V and 3 from J; bases not matched to a gene: 8. CDR1 SNHLY and CDR2 FYNNEI come from the germline V gene. The CDR3 is made up of 15 amino acids.

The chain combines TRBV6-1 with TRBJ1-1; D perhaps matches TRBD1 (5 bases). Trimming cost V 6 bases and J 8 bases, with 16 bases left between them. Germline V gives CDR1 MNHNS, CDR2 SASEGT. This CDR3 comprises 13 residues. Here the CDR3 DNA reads TGTGCCAGCAGCGGCGCCGGGGGGAGGGAAGCTTTCTTT. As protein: CASSGAGGREAFF.

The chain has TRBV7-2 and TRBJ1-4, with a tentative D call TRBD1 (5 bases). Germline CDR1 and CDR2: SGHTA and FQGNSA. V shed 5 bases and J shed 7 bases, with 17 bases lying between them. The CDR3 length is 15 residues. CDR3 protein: CASSQQRDLGEKLFF. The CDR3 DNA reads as TGTGCCAGCAGCCAGCAACGGGACCTAGGTGAAAAACTGTTTTTT.

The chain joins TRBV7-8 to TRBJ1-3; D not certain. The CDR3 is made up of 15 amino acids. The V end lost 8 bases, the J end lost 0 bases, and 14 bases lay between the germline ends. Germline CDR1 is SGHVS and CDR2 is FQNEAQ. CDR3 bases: TGTGCCAGCGCATCATCCCGGTCCTCTGGAAACACCATATATTTT. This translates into CASASSRSSGNTIYF.

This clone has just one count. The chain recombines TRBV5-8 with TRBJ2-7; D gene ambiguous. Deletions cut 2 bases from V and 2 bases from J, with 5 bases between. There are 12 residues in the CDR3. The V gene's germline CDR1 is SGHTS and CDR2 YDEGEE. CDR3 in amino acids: CASSLRTYEQYF. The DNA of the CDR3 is TGTGCCAGCAGCTTAAGAACCTACGAGCAGTACTTC.

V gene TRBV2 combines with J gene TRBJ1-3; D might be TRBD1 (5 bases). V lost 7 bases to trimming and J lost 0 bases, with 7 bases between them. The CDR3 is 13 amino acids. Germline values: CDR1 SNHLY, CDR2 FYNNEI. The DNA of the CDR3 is TGTGCCAGCATTGACAGCTCTGGAAACACCATATATTTT. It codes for CASIDSSGNTIYF.

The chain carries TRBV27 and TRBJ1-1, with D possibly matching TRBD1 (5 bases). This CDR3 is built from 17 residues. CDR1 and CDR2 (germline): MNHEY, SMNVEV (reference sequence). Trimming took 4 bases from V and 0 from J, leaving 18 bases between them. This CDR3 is CASSSVWGRGMNTEAFF. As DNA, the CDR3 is TGTGCCAGCAGTTCGGTGTGGGGTCGGGGGATGAACACTGAAGCTTTCTTT.

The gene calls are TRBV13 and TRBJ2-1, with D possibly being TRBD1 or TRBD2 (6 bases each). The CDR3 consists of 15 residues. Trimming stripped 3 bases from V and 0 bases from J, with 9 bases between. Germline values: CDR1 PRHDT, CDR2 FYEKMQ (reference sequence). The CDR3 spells CASSFEGGSYNEQFF. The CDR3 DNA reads TGTGCCAGCAGCTTTGAGGGGGGCTCCTACAATGAGCAGTTCTTC.

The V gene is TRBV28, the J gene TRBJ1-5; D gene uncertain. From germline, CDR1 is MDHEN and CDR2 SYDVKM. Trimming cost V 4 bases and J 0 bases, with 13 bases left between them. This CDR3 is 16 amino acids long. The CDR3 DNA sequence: TGTGCCAGCAGTTACGTGGCAGGCTATAGCAATCAGCCCCAGCATTTT. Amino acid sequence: CASSYVAGYSNQPQHF. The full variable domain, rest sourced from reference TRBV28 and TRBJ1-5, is DVKVTQSSRYLVKRTGEKVFLECVQDMDHENMFWYRQDPGLGLRLIYFSYDVKMKEKGDIPEGYSVSREKKERFSLILESASTNQTSMYLCASSYVAGYSNQPQHFGDGTRLSIL.

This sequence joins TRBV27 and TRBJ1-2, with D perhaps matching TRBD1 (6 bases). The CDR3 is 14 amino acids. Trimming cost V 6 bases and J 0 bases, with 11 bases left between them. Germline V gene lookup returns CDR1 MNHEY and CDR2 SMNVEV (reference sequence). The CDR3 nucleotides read TGTGCCAGCAGCCCACAGGGTTCTAACTATGGCTACACCTTC. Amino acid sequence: CASSPQGSNYGYTF.

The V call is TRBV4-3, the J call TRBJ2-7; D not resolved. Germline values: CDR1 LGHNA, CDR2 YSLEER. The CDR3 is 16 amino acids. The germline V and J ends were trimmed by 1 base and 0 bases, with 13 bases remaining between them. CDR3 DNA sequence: TGCGCCAGCAGCCAAGCTTGGCAGCCGTCCTCCTACGAGCAGTACTTC. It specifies CASSQAWQPSSYEQYF.